This T cell receptor beta chain was captured by sequencing in a study of T cells in Graves' hyperthyroidism and ophthalmopathy. Study background: Peripheral blood sampling occurred at initial diagnosis, before any treatment.

The investigators amplified TCR beta CDR3 regions from RNA transcripts. The HTBI primer set served for first-round RT-PCR of the TCR CDR3. TCRdb itself ran the multiplex PCR reads through MiXCR, one entry per CDR3 protein. This table holds under 350,000 distinct CDR3 sequences, around 23% found once. The junction had 12 bases not matched to a gene; V was cut back by 0 bases and J by 4 bases. The CDR3 has 20 amino acids. Germline V gives CDR1 KGHSH, CDR2 LQKENI. A lack of ophthalmopathy progression within 18 months defined stable Graves' hyperthyroidism. Each diagnosis drew on symptoms, thyroxine, TRAb, thyroid ultrasound and orbital computed tomography findings.

What was sequenced was blood. The chain combines TRBV18 with TRBJ2-1; 13 positions match TRBD2. The receptor was isolated from a woman in her forties or fifties with Graves' hyperthyroidism. The CDR3 sequence is CASSPPGTSGNLGPYNEQFF. Written as DNA, the CDR3 is TGTGCCAGCTCACCACCCGGGACTAGCGGGAACCTAGGACCATACAATGAGCAGTTCTTC.